The 20 T cell receptor beta chains presented below share a single source sample, sequenced in a study of T-cell reconstitution after alpha-beta-depleted transplantation in children. The TCRbeta library was prepared with unique molecular identifiers. One entry per CDR3 protein, called by TCRdb with MiXCR from the PCR reads. The repertoire holds about 110,000 distinct CDR3 sequences, about 9.4% seen once, with 8% in the top ten. Sequenced here: PBMCs from the stem cell graft donor, sampled from the stem cell graft. The receptors were gathered from a human donor who donated a stem cell graft to a child with acute lymphoblastic leukemia.

Ten or more counts support this clonotype. V is TRBV12-3 or TRBV12-4 and J is TRBJ2-2, with 7 bases identical to TRBD1. The trim removed 4 bases at V and 7 bases at J, leaving 6 bases unmatched. The CDR3 contains 14 residues. Here the CDR3 DNA reads TGTGCCAGCAGTTCCAAGGGGGCGGTCGGGGAGCTGTTTTTT. Amino acid sequence: CASSSKGAVGELFF.

The table lists this clonotype with many counts. This chain links TRBV6-1 with TRBJ2-5; 7 bases are a match to TRBD2. CDR3 size: 13 residues. The V gene end was trimmed by 5 bases and the J gene end by 1 base; junction bases not matched to a gene: 1. In germline, CDR1 is MNHNS, CDR2 SASEGT. CDR3 loop: CASSRGGQETQYF. The CDR3 DNA follows: TGTGCCAGCAGTCGCGGGGGCCAAGAGACCCAGTACTTC.

This clonotype was seen many times. V is TRBV28 and J is TRBJ1-5; 7 nucleotides line up with TRBD1. The length of the CDR3 is 16 residues. V trimming: 6 bases; J trimming: 2 bases; junction bases outside the gene matches: 10. Germline V gene data show CDR1 as MDHEN and CDR2 as SYDVKM. The CDR3 region is CASRPQGVGGNQPQHF. The CDR3 DNA reads as TGTGCCAGCAGACCCCAGGGGGTAGGAGGCAATCAGCCCCAGCATTTT.

This clonotype occurred many times. This chain uses TRBV20-1 with TRBJ2-7; D not certain. CDR1 and CDR2 (germline): DFQATT, SNEGSKA (reference sequence). V shed 4 bases and J shed 2 bases, with 3 bases lying between them. The CDR3 is 10 amino acids. The CDR3 reads CSAKTYEQYF. Here the CDR3 DNA reads TGCAGTGCTAAAACCTACGAGCAGTACTTC.

This clonotype was seen many times. This chain uses TRBV7-9 with TRBJ2-7; no firm D call. Between the trimmed V and J ends, which lost 5 bases and 6 bases, there was a span of 14 bases. Germline CDR1 reads SEHNR; CDR2 reads FQNEAQ (reference sequence). This CDR3 contains 13 residues. CDR3 loop: CASSPAGAGEQYF. In DNA, the CDR3 is TGTGCCAGCAGCCCAGCAGGCGCAGGCGAGCAGTACTTC.

This clonotype has at least ten counts. The gene calls are TRBV7-2 and TRBJ2-7; D gene ambiguous. This CDR3 comprises 15 residues. Trimming cost V 2 bases and J 2 bases, with 13 bases left between them. Germline CDR1 SGHTA, CDR2 FQGNSA. DNA of the CDR3: TGTGCCAGCAGCTTAAGGGCAGTTCCTCCCTACGAGCAGTACTTC. Translated, it gives CASSLRAVPPYEQYF.

This clonotype was seen a handful of times. The chain combines TRBV5-4 with TRBJ2-7; 11 positions match TRBD1. The CDR3 consists of 13 residues. The V and J ends lost 3 bases and 5 bases, in that order; junction bases with no gene match: 1. CDR1 SGHNT and CDR2 YYREEE come from the germline V gene (reference sequence). In DNA form, the CDR3 reads TGTGCCAGCAGCTGGACAGGGGGCCACGAGCAGTACTTC. Protein: CASSWTGGHEQYF.

In this sample, this clonotype turned up many times. Here the CDR3 reads CASSSTGTTTYEQYF. The CDR3 region has the DNA TGTGCCAGCAGCTCCACCGGGACTACTACCTACGAGCAGTACTTC. V is TRBV7-9 and J is TRBJ2-7; 7 nucleotides align to TRBD2. Germline CDR1 SEHNR, CDR2 FQNEAQ (reference sequence). After removal of 4 bases from V and 2 bases from J, the junction contained 8 bases not matched to a gene. The CDR3 covers 15 residues.

In this sample, this clonotype turned up many times. The chain carries TRBV27 and TRBJ1-2; D gene uncertain. The V end lost 3 bases, the J end lost 0 bases, and 5 bases lay between the germline ends. Germline loops: CDR1 MNHEY, CDR2 SMNVEV (reference sequence). This CDR3 spans 13 amino acids. CDR3 in DNA: TGTGCCAGCAGTTTTACAGCTAACTATGGCTACACCTTC. Encoded protein: CASSFTANYGYTF.

In this sample, this clonotype turned up many times. The chain links TRBV20-1 to TRBJ2-3; TRBD2 might be the D (6 bases). Trimming took 0 bases from V and 5 from J, leaving 9 bases between them. CDR3 length: 13 amino acids. The germline V gene encodes CDR1 DFQATT and CDR2 SNEGSKA (reference sequence). CDR3 DNA sequence: TGCAGTGCTAGAGAAGCCGGGAGAGATACGCAGTATTTT. It encodes CSAREAGRDTQYF.

This clonotype occurred many times. The gene calls are TRBV7-2 and TRBJ2-5; D remains unclear. Germline values: CDR1 SGHTA, CDR2 FQGNSA. The CDR3 runs 12 residues. Trimming stripped 5 bases from V and 0 bases from J, with 4 bases between. The CDR3 DNA reads as TGTGCCAGCAGCCCAGACCAAGAGACCCAGTACTTC. This sequence encodes CASSPDQETQYF. Using reference TRBV7-2 and TRBJ2-5 for the parts outside the CDR3, the full variable domain is GAGVSQSPSNKVTEKGKDVELRCDPISGHTALYWYRQSLGQGLEFLIYFQGNSAPDKSGLPSDRFSAERTGGSVSTLTIQRTQQEDSAVYLCASSPDQETQYFGPGTRLLVL.

The sample holds many counts of this clonotype. The rearrangement uses TRBV6-6 and TRBJ2-2; 7 nucleotides agree with TRBD2. CDR3 length: 14 residues. V was pared by 7 bases and J by 7 bases, with 9 bases of the junction left unmatched. Per the germline V gene, CDR1 is MNHNY and CDR2 is SVGAGI (reference sequence). As DNA, the CDR3 is TGTGCCAGCAACGGACTAGTTTTGGGCGGGGAGCTGTTTTTT. Its protein product is CASNGLVLGGELFF.

This clonotype came up many times. The chain is built from TRBV7-9 and TRBJ1-5; TRBD1 aligns across 7 bases. Germline lookup yields CDR1 SEHNR and CDR2 FQNEAQ (reference sequence). This CDR3 has 16 amino acids. Trimming cost V 1 base and J 4 bases; bases outside gene matches: 7. CDR3 nucleotides: TGTGCCAGCAGCTTAGATGGCAGGGGGAAAAATCAGCCCCAGCATTTT. It specifies CASSLDGRGKNQPQHF.

In this sample, this clonotype turned up many times. J is TRBJ2-5 and V is TRBV15, with D unresolved. Germline-derived CDR1 and CDR2 are LNHNV and YYDKDF (reference sequence). V dropped 1 base and J dropped 4 bases, with 4 bases sitting between them. There are 12 residues in the CDR3. The CDR3 sequence is CATSRGGETQYF. DNA of the CDR3: TGTGCCACCAGCAGAGGGGGAGAGACCCAGTACTTC.

This clonotype was counted at least ten times. The rearrangement joins TRBV5-1 to TRBJ2-1, with D uncertain. The CDR3 has 14 residues. The germline V gene encodes CDR1 SGHRS and CDR2 YFSETQ. V gave up 5 bases and J gave up 4 bases, with 13 bases separating them. The CDR3 DNA follows: TGCGCCAGCAGTGGCGGACCTCCTTACAATGAGCAGTTCTTC. It is translated as CASSGGPPYNEQFF.

The table lists this clonotype with a few counts. The rearrangement joins TRBV7-2 to TRBJ2-5; 10 bases fit TRBD2. V gave up 3 bases and J gave up 7 bases; unmatched junction bases: 11. The CDR3 length is 16 residues. The germline V gene has CDR1 SGHTA and CDR2 FQGNSA. This CDR3 reads CASSLSASGGGWTQYF. CDR3 coding DNA: TGTGCCAGCAGCTTGAGCGCAAGCGGGGGGGGTTGGACCCAGTACTTC.

Ten or more counts support this clonotype. The J gene is TRBJ1-4, the V gene TRBV6-5; D remains ambiguous. Germline CDR1 is MNHEY and CDR2 is SVGAGI. V lost 6 bases, J lost 6 bases, and 14 bases lay in between. This CDR3 comprises 14 residues. The CDR3 loop is CASRFGNRDEKLFF. DNA of the CDR3: TGTGCCAGCAGATTCGGAAATAGGGATGAAAAACTGTTTTTT.

Many counts were recorded for this clonotype. V gene TRBV4-3 combines with J gene TRBJ2-7, with a weak D call TRBD1 (5 bases). The V gene's germline CDR1 is LGHNA and CDR2 YSLEER. The V gene lost 1 base and the J gene lost 0 bases, with 10 bases spanning the gap. There are 15 residues in the CDR3. CDR3 sequence (DNA): TGCGCCAGCAGCCAAGCGGCGGACACCTCCTACGAGCAGTACTTC. Protein: CASSQAADTSYEQYF.

Ten or more counts support this clonotype. The chain recombines TRBV12-3 or TRBV12-4 with TRBJ2-5; TRBD2 agrees at 7 bases. V was pared by 5 bases and J by 1 base, with 7 bases of the junction left unmatched. The CDR3 runs 15 residues. The CDR3 here is CASSPRGGGQETQYF. As DNA, the CDR3 is TGTGCCAGCAGTCCCCGGGGCGGGGGCCAAGAGACCCAGTACTTC.

There are many counts of this clonotype. The chain employs TRBV14 and TRBJ2-3, with 10 bases matching TRBD2. Germline CDR1 and CDR2: SGHDN and FVKESK. Trimming removed 0 bases from V and 4 bases from J; junction bases left unmatched: 7. This CDR3 is built from 17 residues. This CDR3 reads CASSQEILAGVPDTQYF. The CDR3 coding sequence is TGTGCCAGCAGCCAAGAGATCCTAGCGGGAGTCCCAGATACGCAGTATTTT.